This T cell receptor (beta chain) was retrieved from a study of CD8 T cells in Susac syndrome. In the study overall: Within the sequenced group of Susac syndrome patients, five or six showed active disease and 8 or 9 were in remission. Intravenous immunoglobulin alone or corticosteroids were being given to patients with Susac syndrome at blood draw, unless they were therapy-naive.

CDR3 length: 12 amino acids. In germline, CDR1 is SGDLS, CDR2 YYNGEE. V was clipped by 4 bases and J by 11 bases, with 15 bases between them. This clonotype occurred once. RNA amounts of roughly 0.45 to 1 ug underwent reverse transcription with random hexamers. TCRdb ran MiXCR on the immunoSEQ multiplex PCR reads and lists one entry per CDR3 protein. The sample has 120,000 to 150,000 distinct CDR3 sequences, nearly 97% seen once. The sample comprised CD4+ T cells from PBMCs. The chain combines TRBV9 with TRBJ1-1, with D possibly TRBD1 on 5 matching bases. This TCR was sampled from a human donor with Susac syndrome. CDR3 in DNA: TGTGCCAGCAGCCCGGTAGGGGTCTCGGCTTTCTTT. The encoded protein is CASSPVGVSAFF.